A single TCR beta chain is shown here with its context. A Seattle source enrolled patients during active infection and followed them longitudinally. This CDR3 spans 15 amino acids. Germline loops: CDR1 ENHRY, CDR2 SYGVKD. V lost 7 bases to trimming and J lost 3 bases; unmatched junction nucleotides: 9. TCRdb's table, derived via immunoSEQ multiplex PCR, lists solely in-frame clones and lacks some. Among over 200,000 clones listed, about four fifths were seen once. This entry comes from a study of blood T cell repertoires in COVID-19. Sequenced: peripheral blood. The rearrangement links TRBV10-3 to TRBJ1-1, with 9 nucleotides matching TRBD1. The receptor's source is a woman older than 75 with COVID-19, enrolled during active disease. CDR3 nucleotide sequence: TGTGCCATCAAGACCGGGACAGGGCAAGACACTGAAGCTTTCTTT. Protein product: CAIKTGTGQDTEAFF.